The clone carrying this T cell receptor beta chain was counted ten times or more. The data were obtained in a study of metastatic and nonmetastatic thyroid tumors. TCRdb re-called the PCR reads with MiXCR. The sample yields 26,000 or so clones, roughly 17% seen once. None of the patients had undergone any treatment ahead of thyroid surgery. The origin of this receptor is a male donor with papillary thyroid cancer or a benign thyroid nodule (not recorded which). Some clones in this sample may be carry-over from other donors' samples. Sequencing input: blood.

CDR3 amino acids: CASRGDLSYEQYF. The CDR3 DNA sequence: TGTGCCAGCAGGGGGGACCTCTCCTACGAGCAGTACTTC. V usage is TRBV6-1 and J usage is TRBJ2-7, with D tentatively TRBD1 or TRBD2 (5 bases each). Germline CDR1 and CDR2: MNHNS and SASEGT. The V and J ends lost 6 bases and 0 bases respectively, with 9 bases between them. The CDR3 length is 13 residues.